The present entry profiles one T cell receptor (beta chain) with its context. This entry comes from a study of control samples from healthy donors and cancer patients. Some clones are missing from TCRdb's copy, which holds only in-frame ones; the method was immunoSEQ multiplex PCR. The data show almost 90,000 clones, about 89% seen once. Sequenced material: blood. The clonotype was recovered from a man aged 30 to 39 in good health.

For the CDR3, the DNA is TGTGCCATCAGTGACCCACGGGACTATAATGTAGATACGCAGTATTTT. Residues: CAISDPRDYNVDTQYF. V gene TRBV10-3 combines with J gene TRBJ2-3; TRBD2 aligns across 7 bases. The CDR3 extends over 16 amino acids. The germline V gene encodes CDR1 ENHRY and CDR2 SYGVKD. V gave up 3 bases and J gave up 5 bases; unmatched junction bases: 11.